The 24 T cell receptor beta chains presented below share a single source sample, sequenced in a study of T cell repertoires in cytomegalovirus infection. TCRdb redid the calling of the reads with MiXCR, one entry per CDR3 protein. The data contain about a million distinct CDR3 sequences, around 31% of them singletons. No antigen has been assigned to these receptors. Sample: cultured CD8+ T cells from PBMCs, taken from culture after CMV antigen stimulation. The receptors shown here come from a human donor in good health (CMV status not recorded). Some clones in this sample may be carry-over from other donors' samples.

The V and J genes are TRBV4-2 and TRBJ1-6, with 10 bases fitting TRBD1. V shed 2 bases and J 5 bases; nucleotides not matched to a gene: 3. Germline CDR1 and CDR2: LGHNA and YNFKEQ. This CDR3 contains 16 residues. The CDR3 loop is CASSQTGTGDNSPLHF. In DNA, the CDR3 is TGTGCCAGCAGCCAAACCGGGACAGGGGATAATTCACCCCTCCACTTT.

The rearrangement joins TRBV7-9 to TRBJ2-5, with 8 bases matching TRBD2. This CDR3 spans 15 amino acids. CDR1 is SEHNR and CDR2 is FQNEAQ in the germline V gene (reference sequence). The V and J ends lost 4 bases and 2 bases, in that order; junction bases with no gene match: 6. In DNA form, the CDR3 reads TGTGCCAGCAGCTCCACGGGGGGGGAGCAAGAGACCCAGTACTTC. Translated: CASSSTGGEQETQYF.

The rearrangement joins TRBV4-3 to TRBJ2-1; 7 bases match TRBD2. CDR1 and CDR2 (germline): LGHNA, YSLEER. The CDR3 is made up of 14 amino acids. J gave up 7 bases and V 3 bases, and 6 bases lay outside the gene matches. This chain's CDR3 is CASSHSTSSNEQFF. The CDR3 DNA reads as TGCGCCAGCAGCCACTCGACTAGCTCGAATGAGCAGTTCTTC.

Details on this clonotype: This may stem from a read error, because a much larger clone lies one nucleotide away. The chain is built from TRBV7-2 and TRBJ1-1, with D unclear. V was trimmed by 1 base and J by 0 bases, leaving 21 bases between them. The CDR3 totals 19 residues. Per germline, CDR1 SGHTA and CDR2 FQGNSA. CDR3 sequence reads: CASSLEWRFVAAMNTEAFF. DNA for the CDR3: TGTGCCAGCAGCTTAGAGTGGAGGTTTGTGGCAGCCATGAACACTGAAGCTTTCTTT.

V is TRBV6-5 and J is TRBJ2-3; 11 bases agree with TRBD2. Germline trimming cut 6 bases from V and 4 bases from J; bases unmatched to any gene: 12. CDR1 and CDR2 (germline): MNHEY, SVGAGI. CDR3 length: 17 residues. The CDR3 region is CASRLTVAGGPADTQYF. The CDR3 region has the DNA TGTGCCAGCAGATTGACGGTAGCGGGGGGGCCAGCAGATACGCAGTATTTT.

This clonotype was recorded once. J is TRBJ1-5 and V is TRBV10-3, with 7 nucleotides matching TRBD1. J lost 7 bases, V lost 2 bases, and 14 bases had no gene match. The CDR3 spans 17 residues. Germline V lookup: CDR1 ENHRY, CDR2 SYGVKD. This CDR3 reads CAISEVGGGAGGQPQHF. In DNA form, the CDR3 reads TGTGCCATCAGTGAGGTTGGGGGGGGGGCAGGGGGACAGCCCCAGCATTTT.

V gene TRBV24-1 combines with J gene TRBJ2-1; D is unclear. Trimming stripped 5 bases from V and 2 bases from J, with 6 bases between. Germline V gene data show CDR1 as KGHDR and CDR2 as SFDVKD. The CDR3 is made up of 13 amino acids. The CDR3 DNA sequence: TGTGCCACCAGTGGTGCGGCCTACAATGAGCAGTTCTTC. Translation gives CATSGAAYNEQFF.

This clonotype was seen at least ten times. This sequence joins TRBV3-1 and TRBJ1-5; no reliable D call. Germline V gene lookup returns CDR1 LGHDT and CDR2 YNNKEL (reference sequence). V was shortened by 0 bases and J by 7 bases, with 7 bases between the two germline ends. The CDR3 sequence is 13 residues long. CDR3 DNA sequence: TGTGCCAGCAGCCAAGAAGAGGGCCAGCCCCAGCATTTT. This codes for CASSQEEGQPQHF.

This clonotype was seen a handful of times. The CDR3 here is CASSLARDPAVPDTQYF. CDR3 nucleotides: TGTGCCAGCAGTTTGGCTCGGGACCCAGCGGTGCCAGATACGCAGTATTTT. This chain uses TRBV12-3 or TRBV12-4 with TRBJ2-3; D may be TRBD1 or TRBD2 (5 bases each). There are 17 residues in the CDR3. V lost 3 bases to trimming and J lost 4 bases, with 20 bases between them.

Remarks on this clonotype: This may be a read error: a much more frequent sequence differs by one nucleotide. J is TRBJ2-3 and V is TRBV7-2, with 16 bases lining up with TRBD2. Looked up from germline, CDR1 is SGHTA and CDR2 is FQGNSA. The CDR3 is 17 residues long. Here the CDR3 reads CANSLGTSGGAWDTQYF. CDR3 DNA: TGTGCCAACAGCTTAGGGACTAGCGGGGGGGCCTGGGATACGCAGTATTTT.

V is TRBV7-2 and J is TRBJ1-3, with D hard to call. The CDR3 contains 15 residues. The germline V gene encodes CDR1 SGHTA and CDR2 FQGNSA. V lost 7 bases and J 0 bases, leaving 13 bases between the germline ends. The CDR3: CASTQDSYSGNTIYF. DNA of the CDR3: TGTGCCAGCACCCAGGATTCCTACTCTGGAAACACCATATATTTT. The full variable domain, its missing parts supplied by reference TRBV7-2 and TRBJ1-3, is GAGVSQSPSNKVTEKGKDVELRCDPISGHTALYWYRQSLGQGLEFLIYFQGNSAPDKSGLPSDRFSAERTGGSVSTLTIQRTQQEDSAVYLCASTQDSYSGNTIYFGEGSWLTVV.

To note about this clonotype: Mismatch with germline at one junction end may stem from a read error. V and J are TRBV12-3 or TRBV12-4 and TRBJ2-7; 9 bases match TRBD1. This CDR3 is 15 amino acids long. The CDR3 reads CANSSGTGTFGEQYF. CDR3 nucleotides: TGTGCCAACAGTTCCGGGACAGGGACTTTCGGCGAGCAGTACTTC.

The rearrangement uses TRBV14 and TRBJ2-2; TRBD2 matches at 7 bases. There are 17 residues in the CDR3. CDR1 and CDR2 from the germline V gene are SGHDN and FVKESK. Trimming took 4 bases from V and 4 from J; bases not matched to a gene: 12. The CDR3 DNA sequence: TGTGCCAGCAGCCCTACGTTCGGGGGGTCAGGCACCGGGGAGCTGTTTTTT. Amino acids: CASSPTFGGSGTGELFF.

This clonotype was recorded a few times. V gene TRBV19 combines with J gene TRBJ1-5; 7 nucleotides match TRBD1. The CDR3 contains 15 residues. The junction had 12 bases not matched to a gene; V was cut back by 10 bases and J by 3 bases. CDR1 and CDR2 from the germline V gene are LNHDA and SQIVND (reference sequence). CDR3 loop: CATSSGQVYNQPQHF. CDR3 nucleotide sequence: TGTGCCACCTCCTCAGGACAGGTCTACAATCAGCCCCAGCATTTT. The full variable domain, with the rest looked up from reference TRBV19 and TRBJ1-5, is DGGITQSPKYLFRKEGQNVTLSCEQNLNHDAMYWYRQDPGQGLRLIYYSQIVNDFQKGDIAEGYSVSREKKESFPLTVTSAQKNPTAFYLCATSSGQVYNQPQHFGDGTRLSIL.

The CDR3 sequence: CATSARDSTTDTQYF. DNA for the CDR3: TGTGCCACCAGTGCTCGGGACTCGACCACAGATACGCAGTATTTT. The V gene is TRBV24-1, the J gene TRBJ2-3, with D possibly being TRBD2 (6 bases). Trimming shortened V by 5 bases and J by 2 bases, and 13 bases separated the two germline ends. The CDR3 extends over 15 amino acids. Looked up from germline, CDR1 is KGHDR and CDR2 is SFDVKD.

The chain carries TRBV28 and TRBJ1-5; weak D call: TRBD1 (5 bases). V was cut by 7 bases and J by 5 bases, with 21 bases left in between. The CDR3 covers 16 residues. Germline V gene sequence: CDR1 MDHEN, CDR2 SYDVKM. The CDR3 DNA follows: TGTGCCAGCACCCAAAAAACCGTGGGGGGGTATCAGCCCCAGCATTTT. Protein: CASTQKTVGGYQPQHF.

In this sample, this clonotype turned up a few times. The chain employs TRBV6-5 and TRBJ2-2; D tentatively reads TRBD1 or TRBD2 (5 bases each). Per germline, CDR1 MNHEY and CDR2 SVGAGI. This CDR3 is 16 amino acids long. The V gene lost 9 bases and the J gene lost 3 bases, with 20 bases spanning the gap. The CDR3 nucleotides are TGTGCCAGTCGGAGGACACCCCAGGTCGACACCGGGGAGCTGTTTTTT. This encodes CASRRTPQVDTGELFF.

The CDR3: CATGAGNTIYF. The CDR3 coding sequence is TGTGCCACCGGGGCAGGAAACACCATATATTTT. The chain couples TRBV24-1 to TRBJ1-3, with TRBD1 as a possible D gene (5 bases). The ends were cut back, 9 bases at V and 4 bases at J, with 6 bases in the middle. Per germline, CDR1 KGHDR and CDR2 SFDVKD. The CDR3 spans 11 residues.

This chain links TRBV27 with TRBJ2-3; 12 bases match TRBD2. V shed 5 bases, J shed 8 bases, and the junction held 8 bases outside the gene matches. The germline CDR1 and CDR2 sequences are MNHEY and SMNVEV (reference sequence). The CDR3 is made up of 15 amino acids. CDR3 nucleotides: TGTGCCAGCAGTCCGGGACTAGCGGGCGGGGGTACGCAGTATTTT. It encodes CASSPGLAGGGTQYF.

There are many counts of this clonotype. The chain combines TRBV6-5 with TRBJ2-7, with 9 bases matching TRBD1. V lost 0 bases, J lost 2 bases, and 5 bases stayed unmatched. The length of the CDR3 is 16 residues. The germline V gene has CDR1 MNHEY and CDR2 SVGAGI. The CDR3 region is CASSYSWDRDTYEQYF. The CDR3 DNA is TGTGCCAGCAGTTACTCGTGGGACAGGGATACCTACGAGCAGTACTTC.

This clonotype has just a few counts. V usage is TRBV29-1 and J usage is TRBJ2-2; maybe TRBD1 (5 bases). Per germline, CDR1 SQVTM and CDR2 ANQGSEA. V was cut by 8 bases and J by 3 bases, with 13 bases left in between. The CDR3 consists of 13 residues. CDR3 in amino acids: CSTLLGDTGELFF. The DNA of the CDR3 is TGCAGCACCCTGCTAGGGGACACCGGGGAGCTGTTTTTT.

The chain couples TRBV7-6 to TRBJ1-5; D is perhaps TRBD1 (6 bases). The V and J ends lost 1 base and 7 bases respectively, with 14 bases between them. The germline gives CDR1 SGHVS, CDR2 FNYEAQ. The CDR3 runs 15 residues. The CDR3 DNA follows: TGTGCCAGCAGCTTAGAGCCAGGGGTGGAGCAGCCCCAGCATTTT. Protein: CASSLEPGVEQPQHF.

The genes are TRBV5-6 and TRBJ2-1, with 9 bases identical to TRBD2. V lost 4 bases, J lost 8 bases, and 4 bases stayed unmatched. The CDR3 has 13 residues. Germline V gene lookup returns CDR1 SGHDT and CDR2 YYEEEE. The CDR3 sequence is CASSLRGGHEQFF. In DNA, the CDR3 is TGTGCCAGCAGCCTGCGGGGGGGCCATGAGCAGTTCTTC.

The CDR3 sequence: CASSEAPHSDEQYV. The CDR3 bases are TGTGCCAGCAGTGAAGCCCCCCACAGCGACGAGCAGTACGTC. The gene calls are TRBV6-1 and TRBJ2-7; no clear D. This CDR3 is built from 14 residues. Germline V lookup: CDR1 MNHNS, CDR2 SASEGT. The V gene lost 0 bases and the J gene lost 5 bases, with 11 bases spanning the gap.